This T cell receptor beta chain stems from a study of T cells of healthy individuals. TCRdb used MiXCR to reprocess the 5' RACE reads, holding one entry per CDR3 protein. The table records 40,000 to 65,000 distinct CDR3 sequences, under 15% of them present only once. Germline values: CDR1 SGDLS, CDR2 YYNGEE. The CDR3 length is 15 residues. V gave up 3 bases and J gave up 5 bases; unmatched junction bases: 6. This clonotype occurred many times. The V call is TRBV9, the J call TRBJ2-1, with 9 bases fitting TRBD1. This clonotype originated in a human donor in good health. Here the CDR3 reads CASSGPGQGNNEQFF. DNA of the CDR3: TGTGCCAGCAGCGGGCCGGGACAGGGTAACAATGAGCAGTTCTTC.